This TCR beta chain came from a study of regulatory T cells in long-lasting Graves disease. With regard to this clonotype: No antigen is known for it.

Trimming shortened V by 4 bases and J by 8 bases, and 17 bases separated the two germline ends. Germline V gene sequence: CDR1 LGHDT, CDR2 YNNKEL (reference sequence). The CDR3 totals 14 residues. Noted time point: newly diagnosed GD, antithyroid drugs for less than 3 months. The TCR library used RNA extracted from PBMCs. Peripheral blood, at about 10 milliliters, went into EDTA tubes. Arm-PCR of CDR3 regions with iRepertoire HTBI primers generated TCR beta libraries. In TCRdb, the multiplex PCR reads were re-called with MiXCR into one record per CDR3 protein. This table holds 450,000 to 600,000 distinct CDR3 sequences, about 17% found once. Notes on the study in general: Thyroid tissue was not studied; only peripheral blood was.

The same data also went into a second study, on T cells in Graves' hyperthyroidism and ophthalmopathy. That source adds: Graves' hyperthyroidism was deemed stable given no ophthalmopathy progression within 18 months. It was a median about 7.1 months before onset that the model predicted ophthalmopathy.

The sequenced sample was peripheral blood mononuclear cells (PBMCs), obtained at new diagnosis, from a patient treated with antithyroid drugs. The sequence came from a man between 40 and 49 years old with Graves disease. The chain carries TRBV3-1 and TRBJ1-2, with a possible D match to TRBD1 (5 bases). This chain's CDR3 is CASSPGGTVRGYTF. The CDR3 DNA is TGTGCCAGCAGCCCCGGGGGTACCGTCCGGGGCTACACCTTC.